One and the same sample provided the 4 T cell receptor beta chains below, sequenced in a study of PD-1 blockade in classical Hodgkin lymphoma (dated by TCRdb to about 2020). Libraries came from the immunoSEQ multiplex PCR assay. In TCRdb, the immuneACCESS table is reduced to in-frame sequences with V and J assigned. These tables do not hold every clone; where another copy was compared, an unresolved V gene accounts for under half, and the others remain unexplained. The sample table lists 90,000 to 100,000 clones, about nine tenths of them with a count of one. Together, the top ten hold 2.5% to 3.5% of the sample. The time point label for this specimen denotes: cycle 1 day 1 (C1D1), immediately before nivolumab initiation. Every trial patient had relapsed after autologous stem cell transplantation, and cohorts A, B and C differed in prior brentuximab vedotin exposure. The sample in question was peripheral blood mononuclear cells (PBMCs), obtained at baseline. The receptors shown here come from a human donor with classical Hodgkin lymphoma.

This clone was detected once. The chain joins TRBV28 to TRBJ2-7; no definite D call. From germline, CDR1 is MDHEN and CDR2 SYDVKM. This CDR3 comprises 12 residues. Trimming left V 5 bases short and J 8 bases short, with 13 bases between. CDR3: CASSLSSGQQYF. The CDR3 DNA reads as TGTGCCAGCAGTCTATCTAGTGGGCAGCAGTACTTC.

The genes are TRBV5-1 and TRBJ1-5; D is unresolved. V dropped 4 bases and J dropped 0 bases, with 11 bases sitting between them. The CDR3 is 15 residues long. CDR1 and CDR2 from the germline V gene are SGHRS and YFSETQ. CDR3 amino acids: CASSLMDFSNQPQHF. CDR3 nucleotide sequence: TGCGCCAGCAGCCTGATGGACTTTAGCAATCAGCCCCAGCATTTT.

The gene calls are TRBV6-5 and TRBJ1-4; no definite D call. This CDR3 comprises 14 residues. Germline CDR1 MNHEY, CDR2 SVGAGI. V lost 3 bases, J lost 7 bases, and 12 bases lay in between. The CDR3 is CASSYEGMGEKLFF. Written as DNA, the CDR3 is TGTGCCAGCAGTTATGAAGGGATGGGTGAAAAACTGTTTTTT.

The chain combines TRBV28 with TRBJ1-4; 7 positions agree with TRBD1. This CDR3 has 14 amino acids. Trimming cost V 6 bases and J 7 bases; bases outside gene matches: 8. Germline values: CDR1 MDHEN, CDR2 SYDVKM. CDR3 nucleotides: TGTGCCAGCAGCCACCCGGGACAGTCTGAAAAACTGTTTTTT. Its translation is CASSHPGQSEKLFF.